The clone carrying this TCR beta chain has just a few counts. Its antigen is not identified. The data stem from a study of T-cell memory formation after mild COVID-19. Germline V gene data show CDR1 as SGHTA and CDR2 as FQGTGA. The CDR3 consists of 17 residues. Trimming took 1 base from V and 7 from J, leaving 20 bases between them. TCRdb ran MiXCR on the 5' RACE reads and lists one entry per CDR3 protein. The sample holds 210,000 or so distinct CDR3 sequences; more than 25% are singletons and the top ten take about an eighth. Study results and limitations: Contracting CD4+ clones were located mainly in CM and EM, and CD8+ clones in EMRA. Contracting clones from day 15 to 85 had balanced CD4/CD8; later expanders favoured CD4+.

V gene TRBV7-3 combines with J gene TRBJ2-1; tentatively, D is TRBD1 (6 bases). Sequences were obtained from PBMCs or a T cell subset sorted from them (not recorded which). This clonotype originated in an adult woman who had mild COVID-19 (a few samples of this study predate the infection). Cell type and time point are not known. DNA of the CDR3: TGTGCCAGCAGCTTAAGGTTTGGGAGAGGGGGTGAGAATGAGCAGTTCTTC. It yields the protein CASSLRFGRGGENEQFF.